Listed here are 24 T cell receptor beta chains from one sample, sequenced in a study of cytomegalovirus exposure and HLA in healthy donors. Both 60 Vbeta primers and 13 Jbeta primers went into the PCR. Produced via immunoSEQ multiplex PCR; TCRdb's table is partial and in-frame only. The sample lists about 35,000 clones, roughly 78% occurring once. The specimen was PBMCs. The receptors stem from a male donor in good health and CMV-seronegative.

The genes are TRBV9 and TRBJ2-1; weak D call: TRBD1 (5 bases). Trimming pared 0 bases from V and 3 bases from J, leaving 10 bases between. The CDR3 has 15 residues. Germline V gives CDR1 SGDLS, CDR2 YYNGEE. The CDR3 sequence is CASSVEGPIYNEQFF. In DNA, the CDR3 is TGTGCCAGCAGCGTAGAGGGGCCGATCTACAATGAGCAGTTCTTC.

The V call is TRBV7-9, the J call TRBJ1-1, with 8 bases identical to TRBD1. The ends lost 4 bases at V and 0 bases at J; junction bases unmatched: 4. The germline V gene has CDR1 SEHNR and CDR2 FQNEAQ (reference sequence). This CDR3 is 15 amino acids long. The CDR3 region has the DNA TGTGCCAGCAGCTCACAGGGGGTCATGAACACTGAAGCTTTCTTT. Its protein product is CASSSQGVMNTEAFF.

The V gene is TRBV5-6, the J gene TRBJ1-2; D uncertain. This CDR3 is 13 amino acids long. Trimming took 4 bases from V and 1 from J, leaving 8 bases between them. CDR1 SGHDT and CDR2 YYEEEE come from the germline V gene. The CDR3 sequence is CASSPTVNYGYTF. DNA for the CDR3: TGTGCCAGCAGCCCAACAGTTAACTATGGCTACACCTTC.

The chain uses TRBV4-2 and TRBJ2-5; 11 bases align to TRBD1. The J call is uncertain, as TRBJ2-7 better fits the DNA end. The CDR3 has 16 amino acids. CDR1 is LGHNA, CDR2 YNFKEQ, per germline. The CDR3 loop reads CASSQEVGTGGYEQYF. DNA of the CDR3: TGTGCCAGCAGCCAAGAGGTCGGGACAGGGGGCTACGAGCAGTACTTC.

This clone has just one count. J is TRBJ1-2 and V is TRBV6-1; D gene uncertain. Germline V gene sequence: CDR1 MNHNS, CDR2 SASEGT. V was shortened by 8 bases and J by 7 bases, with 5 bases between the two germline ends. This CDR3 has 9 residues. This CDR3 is CASGSGYTF. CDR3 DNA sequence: TGTGCCAGCGGCTCTGGCTACACCTTC.

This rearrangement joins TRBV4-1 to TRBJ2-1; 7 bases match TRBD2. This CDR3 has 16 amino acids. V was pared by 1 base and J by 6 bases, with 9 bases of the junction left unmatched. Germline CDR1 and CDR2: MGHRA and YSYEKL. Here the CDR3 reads CASSQVDAGVPNEQFF. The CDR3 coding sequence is TGCGCCAGCAGCCAAGTCGACGCGGGAGTACCCAATGAGCAGTTCTTC.

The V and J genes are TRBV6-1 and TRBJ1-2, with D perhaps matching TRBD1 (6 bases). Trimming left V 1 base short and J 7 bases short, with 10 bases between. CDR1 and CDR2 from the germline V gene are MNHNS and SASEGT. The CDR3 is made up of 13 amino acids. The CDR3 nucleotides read TGTGCCAGCAGTGAAGGGGACATCGCTGGCTACACCTTC. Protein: CASSEGDIAGYTF.

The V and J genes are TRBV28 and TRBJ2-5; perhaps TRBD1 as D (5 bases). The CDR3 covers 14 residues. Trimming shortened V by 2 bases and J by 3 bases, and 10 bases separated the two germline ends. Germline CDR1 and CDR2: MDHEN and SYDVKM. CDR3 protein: CASSLQGNEETQYF. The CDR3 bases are TGTGCCAGCAGTTTACAGGGAAACGAAGAGACCCAGTACTTC.

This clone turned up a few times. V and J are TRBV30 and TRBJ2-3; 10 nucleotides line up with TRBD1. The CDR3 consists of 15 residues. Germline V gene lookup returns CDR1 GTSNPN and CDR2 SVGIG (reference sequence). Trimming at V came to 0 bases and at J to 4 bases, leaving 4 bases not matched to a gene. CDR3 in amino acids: CAWSVGTGDADTQYF. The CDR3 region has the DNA TGTGCCTGGAGTGTAGGGACAGGGGACGCAGATACGCAGTATTTT.

In nucleotides, the CDR3 is TGCGCCAGCAGCCAACGAGATCCGCTAGCGGGAGGAAGAGGGGGTGAGCAGTTCTTC. Amino acids: CASSQRDPLAGGRGGEQFF. The chain combines TRBV4-1 with TRBJ2-1; TRBD2 agrees at 11 bases. Per the germline V gene, CDR1 is MGHRA and CDR2 is YSYEKL. The CDR3 is 19 residues long. With V trimmed by 2 bases and J by 9 bases, 18 bases remained unmatched.

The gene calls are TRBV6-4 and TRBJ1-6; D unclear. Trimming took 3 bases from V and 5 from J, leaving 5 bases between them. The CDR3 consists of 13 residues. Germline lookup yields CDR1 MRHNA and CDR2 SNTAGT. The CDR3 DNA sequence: TGTGCCAGCAGTGAGGGCGATAATTCACCCCTCCACTTT. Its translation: CASSEGDNSPLHF.

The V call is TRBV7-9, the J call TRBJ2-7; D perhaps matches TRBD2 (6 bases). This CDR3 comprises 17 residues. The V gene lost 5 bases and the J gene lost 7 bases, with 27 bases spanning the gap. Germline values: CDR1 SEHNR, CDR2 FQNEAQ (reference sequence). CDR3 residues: CASSPTPPGTTAGEQYF. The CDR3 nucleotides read TGTGCCAGCAGCCCAACCCCCCCCGGCACGACGGCGGGAGAGCAGTACTTC.

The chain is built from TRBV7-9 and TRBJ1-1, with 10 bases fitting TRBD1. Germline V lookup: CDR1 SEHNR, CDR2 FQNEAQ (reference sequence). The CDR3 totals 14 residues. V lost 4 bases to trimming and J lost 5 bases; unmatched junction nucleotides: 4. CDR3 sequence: CASSWDRGRTEAFF. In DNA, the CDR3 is TGTGCCAGCAGCTGGGACAGGGGAAGGACTGAAGCTTTCTTT.

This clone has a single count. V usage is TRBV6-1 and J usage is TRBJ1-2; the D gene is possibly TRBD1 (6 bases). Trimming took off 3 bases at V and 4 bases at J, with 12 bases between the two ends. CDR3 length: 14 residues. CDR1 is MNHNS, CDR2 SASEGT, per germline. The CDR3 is CASSEAGGPYGYTF. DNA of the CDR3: TGTGCCAGCAGTGAGGCGGGGGGCCCCTATGGCTACACCTTC.

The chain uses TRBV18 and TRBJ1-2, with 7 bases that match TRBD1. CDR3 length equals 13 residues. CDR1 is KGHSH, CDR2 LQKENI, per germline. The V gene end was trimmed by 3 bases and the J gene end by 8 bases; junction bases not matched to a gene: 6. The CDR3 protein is CASSPDRVWGYTF. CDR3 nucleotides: TGTGCCAGCTCACCCGACAGGGTATGGGGCTACACCTTC.

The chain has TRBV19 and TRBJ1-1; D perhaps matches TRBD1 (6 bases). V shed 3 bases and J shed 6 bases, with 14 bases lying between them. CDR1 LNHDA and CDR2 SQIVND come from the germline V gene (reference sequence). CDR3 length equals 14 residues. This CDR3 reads CASSMGRGEAEAFF. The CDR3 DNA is TGTGCCAGTAGTATGGGGAGGGGGGAAGCTGAAGCTTTCTTT.

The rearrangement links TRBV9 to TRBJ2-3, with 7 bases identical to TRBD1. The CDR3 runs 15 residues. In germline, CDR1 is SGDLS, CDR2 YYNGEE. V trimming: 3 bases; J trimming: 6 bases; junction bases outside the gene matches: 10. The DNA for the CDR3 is TGTGCCAGCAGCGCGGGACAGTTGAGATCCGATACGCAGTATTTT. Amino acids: CASSAGQLRSDTQYF.

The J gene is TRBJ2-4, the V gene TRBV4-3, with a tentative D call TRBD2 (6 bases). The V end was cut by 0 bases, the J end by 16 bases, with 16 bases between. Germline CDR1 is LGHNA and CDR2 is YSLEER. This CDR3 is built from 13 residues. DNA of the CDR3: TGCGCCAGCAGCCAAGATCGGGGGACCTCCTCCTACTTC. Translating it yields CASSQDRGTSSYF.

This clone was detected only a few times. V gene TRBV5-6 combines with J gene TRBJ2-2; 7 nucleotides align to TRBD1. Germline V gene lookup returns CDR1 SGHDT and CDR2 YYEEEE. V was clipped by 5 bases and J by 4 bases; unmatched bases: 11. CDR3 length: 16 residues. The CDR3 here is CASSLLTGAGTGELFF. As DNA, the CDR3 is TGTGCCAGCAGTCTCTTAACAGGGGCAGGCACCGGGGAGCTGTTTTTT.

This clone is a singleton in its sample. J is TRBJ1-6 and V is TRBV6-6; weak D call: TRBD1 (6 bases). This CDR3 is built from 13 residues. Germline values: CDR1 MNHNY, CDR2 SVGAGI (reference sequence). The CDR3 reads CALGALGDSPLHF. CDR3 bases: TGTGCTCTGGGGGCGCTTGGTGATTCACCCCTCCACTTT.

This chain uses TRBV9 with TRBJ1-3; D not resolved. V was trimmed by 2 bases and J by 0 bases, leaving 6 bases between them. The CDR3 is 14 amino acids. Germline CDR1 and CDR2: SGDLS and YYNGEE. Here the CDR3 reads CASSVRNSGNTIYF. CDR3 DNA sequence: TGTGCCAGCAGCGTCAGGAACTCTGGAAACACCATATATTTT.

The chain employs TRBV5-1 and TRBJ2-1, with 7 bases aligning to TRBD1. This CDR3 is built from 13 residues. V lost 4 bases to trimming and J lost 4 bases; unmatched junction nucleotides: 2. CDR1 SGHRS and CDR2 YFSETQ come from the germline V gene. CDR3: CASSRDSYNEQFF. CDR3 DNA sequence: TGCGCCAGCAGCCGGGACAGTTACAATGAGCAGTTCTTC.

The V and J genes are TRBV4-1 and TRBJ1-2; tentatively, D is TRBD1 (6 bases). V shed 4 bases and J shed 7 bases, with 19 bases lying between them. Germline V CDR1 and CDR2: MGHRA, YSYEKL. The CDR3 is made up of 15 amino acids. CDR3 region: CASSPFGGASSGYTF. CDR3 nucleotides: TGCGCCAGCAGCCCTTTCGGGGGGGCAAGTAGTGGCTACACCTTC.

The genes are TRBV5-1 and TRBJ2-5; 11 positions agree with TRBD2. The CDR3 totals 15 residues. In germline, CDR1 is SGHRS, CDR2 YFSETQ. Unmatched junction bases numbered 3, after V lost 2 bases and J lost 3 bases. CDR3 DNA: TGCGCCAGCAGCTTCCTACTAGCGGGGGAAGAGACCCAGTACTTC. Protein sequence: CASSFLLAGEETQYF.